This TCR beta chain came from a study of T cells in Graves' hyperthyroidism and ophthalmopathy. Study findings and constraints: Ophthalmopathy, which appeared later, was predicted by the model a median approximately 6 months before onset.

Germline loops: CDR1 DFQATT, CDR2 SNEGSKA (reference sequence). The CDR3 consists of 16 residues. V shed 4 bases and J shed 4 bases, with 23 bases lying between them. In this sample, this clonotype turned up many times. Its antigen is unidentified. RNA transcripts provided the source from which TCR beta CDR3 regions were amplified. The HTBI primer set served for first-round RT-PCR of the TCR CDR3. TCRdb ran MiXCR on the multiplex PCR reads and lists one entry per CDR3 protein. The sample contains under 350,000 distinct CDR3 sequences, 25% to 30% of which appear only once. The chain combines TRBV20-1 with TRBJ2-7; D tentatively reads TRBD1 or TRBD2 (5 bases each). Material: blood. The origin of this receptor is a man aged 40-55 years with Graves' hyperthyroidism that later progressed to Graves' ophthalmopathy. DNA of the CDR3: TGCAGTGCTAAGAGCCCCGGGGCATTGGGGTGGTACGAGCAGTACTTC. Translation: CSAKSPGALGWYEQYF.